This TCR beta chain was identified in a study of T cell responses to AZD1222 COVID-19 vaccine. Study observations and caveats: Most donors were white British and more were female, and clonal diversity was possibly underestimated. Spike-wide vaccine-associated CD4 TCRs dominated at 160-218 and 743-854. Baseline serology detected seropositivity in only a handful of AZD1222 recipients.

Repertoires were generated with immunoSEQ multiplex PCR, while TCRdb's copy carries only in-frame clones and drops some. The sample has roughly 97,000 clones, 88% seen once. The J segment lost 0 bases and the V segment lost 6 bases, leaving 1 base of the junction unmatched. The CDR3 length is 14 residues. Germline V CDR1 and CDR2: MNHEY, SMNVEV (reference sequence). In regard to this clone: Its cognate antigen is unknown.

The specimen comprised peripheral blood, sampled on day 0 of AZD1222 vaccination. J is TRBJ2-1 and V is TRBV27, with 8 bases aligning to TRBD2. This clonotype was sampled from an adult in good health. CDR3 residues: CASRSGSSYNEQFF. CDR3 in DNA: TGTGCCAGCAGGAGCGGGAGCTCCTACAATGAGCAGTTCTTC.